Listed here is a single TCR beta chain. Unique molecular identifiers were incorporated during preparation of the TCRbeta library. TCRdb re-derived calls from the PCR reads in MiXCR, one entry per CDR3 protein. In the table there are 250,000 to 350,000 distinct CDR3 sequences, more than 8% of which are singletons. The record originates from a study of T-cell reconstitution after alpha-beta-depleted transplantation in children. Germline V gene lookup returns CDR1 SGHRS and CDR2 YFSETQ. The CDR3 covers 18 residues. After removal of 3 bases from V and 1 base from J, the junction contained 10 bases not matched to a gene.

The source material was PBMCs from the stem cell graft donor, sampled from the stem cell graft. This sequence was found in a human donor who donated a stem cell graft to a child with SCID. J is TRBJ2-5 and V is TRBV5-1; 12 nucleotides agree with TRBD2. DNA of the CDR3: TGCGCCAGCAGCTACGGACTAGCGGGGTCCCTGTTCCAAGAGACCCAGTACTTC. This gives the protein CASSYGLAGSLFQETQYF.